These 11 T cell receptor beta chains share one sample of origin, sequenced in a study of PD-1 blockade in classical Hodgkin lymphoma. The data were produced by immunoSEQ multiplex PCR, yet TCRdb's version contains in-frame clones alone and is incomplete. This sample has roughly 46,000 clones; around 76% occur once, and the top ten carry roughly 12%. Described time point: cycle 4 day 1 (C4D1), after 5 to 7 weeks of nivolumab. Each and every patient relapsed after autologous stem cell transplantation, and patients got differing brentuximab vedotin exposure. This sample comprised peripheral blood mononuclear cells (PBMCs), obtained before the fourth cycle of nivolumab. The receptors were sampled from a human donor with classical Hodgkin lymphoma.

The chain joins TRBV28 to TRBJ1-1; D ambiguous. The CDR3 sequence is 15 residues long. Trimming took off 6 bases at V and 4 bases at J, with 18 bases between the two ends. Germline V gene data show CDR1 as MDHEN and CDR2 as SYDVKM. The CDR3 protein is CASSPIFFAVTEAFF. CDR3 DNA sequence: TGTGCCAGCAGCCCCATCTTTTTTGCGGTCACTGAAGCTTTCTTT.

J is TRBJ1-3 and V is TRBV19, with TRBD1 matching over 9 bases. CDR3 length: 14 residues. Germline-derived CDR1 and CDR2 are LNHDA and SQIVND (reference sequence). The ends lost 8 bases at V and 7 bases at J; junction bases unmatched: 9. For the CDR3, the DNA is TGTGCCAGTGTTGACAGGGGGGAATCGAACACCATATATTTT. Translation: CASVDRGESNTIYF.

The gene calls are TRBV28 and TRBJ1-2; unclear D gene. CDR1 is MDHEN and CDR2 is SYDVKM in the germline V gene. The CDR3 totals 13 residues. V was shortened by 2 bases and J by 3 bases, with 7 bases between the two germline ends. The CDR3 reads CASSLQQYYGYTF. CDR3 DNA: TGTGCCAGCAGTTTACAGCAGTACTATGGCTACACCTTC.

The V gene is TRBV7-2, the J gene TRBJ2-5; D gene unclear. The V end was cut by 3 bases, the J end by 0 bases, with 14 bases between. CDR1 and CDR2 from the germline V gene are SGHTA and FQGNSA. This CDR3 region has 16 residues. The CDR3, as DNA: TGTGCCAGCAGCTTTATCCCTCCTAGGTACCAAGAGACCCAGTACTTC. As protein: CASSFIPPRYQETQYF.

The CDR3: CASSLDLAGEQYF. The CDR3 DNA follows: TGTGCCAGCAGCTTGGACCTAGCTGGCGAGCAGTACTTC. V and J are TRBV5-6 and TRBJ2-7, with TRBD2 as a possible D gene (5 bases). The ends were cut back, 0 bases at V and 6 bases at J, with 10 bases in the middle. CDR3 size: 13 residues. From germline, CDR1 is SGHDT and CDR2 YYEEEE. Full variable domain (remainder filled in from reference TRBV5-6 and TRBJ2-7): DAGVTQSPTHLIKTRGQQVTLRCSPKSGHDTVSWYQQALGQGPQFIFQYYEEEERQRGNFPDRFSGHQFPNYSSELNVNALLLGDSALYLCASSLDLAGEQYFGPGTRLTVT.

The table lists this clone with a count of one. This chain uses TRBV7-2 with TRBJ2-1; TRBD1 aligns across 7 bases. V dropped 1 base and J dropped 8; count of bases not matched to a gene: 8. Per germline, CDR1 SGHTA and CDR2 FQGNSA. The CDR3 runs 15 residues. DNA for the CDR3: TGTGCCAGCAGCTTAGAACAGGGGACCGGGTATGAGCAGTTCTTC. Amino acid sequence: CASSLEQGTGYEQFF.

The genes are TRBV9 and TRBJ2-3, with 8 bases matching TRBD1. The CDR3 is made up of 16 amino acids. The ends lost 1 base at V and 3 bases at J; junction bases unmatched: 7. Germline assignment: CDR1 SGDLS and CDR2 YYNGEE. The CDR3 bases are TGTGCCAGCAGCGTATATCCAGGGGGCAAGACAGATACGCAGTATTTT. It encodes CASSVYPGGKTDTQYF.

V gene TRBV11-3 combines with J gene TRBJ2-7; 9 nucleotides agree with TRBD1. CDR3 length equals 14 residues. The germline gives CDR1 SGHNT, CDR2 YENEEA. The V gene end was trimmed by 3 bases and the J gene end by 3 bases; junction bases not matched to a gene: 3. The CDR3 nucleotides read TGTGCCAGCAGCTTGACAGGGGGGTTCTACGAGCAGTACTTC. It encodes CASSLTGGFYEQYF.

The chain is built from TRBV11-2 and TRBJ2-4; weak D call: TRBD2 (6 bases). The germline V and J ends were trimmed by 5 bases and 9 bases, with 11 bases remaining between them. The CDR3 has 12 residues. Germline V lookup: CDR1 SGHAT, CDR2 FQNNGV. CDR3 nucleotide sequence: TGTGCCAGCAGCCGCATGGAGGGCATTCAGTACTTC. The encoded protein is CASSRMEGIQYF.

This sequence joins TRBV28 and TRBJ1-4; D unresolved. Germline V lookup: CDR1 MDHEN, CDR2 SYDVKM. Trimming cost V 6 bases and J 2 bases, with 13 bases left between them. The CDR3 is made up of 15 amino acids. CDR3 in amino acids: CASSSVGVTNEKLFF. CDR3 DNA: TGTGCCAGCAGCTCCGTGGGCGTGACTAATGAAAAACTGTTTTTT.

The V and J genes are TRBV5-1 and TRBJ2-3; 10 bases align to TRBD1. This CDR3 comprises 17 residues. V was clipped by 4 bases and J by 4 bases; unmatched bases: 12. Per germline, CDR1 SGHRS and CDR2 YFSETQ. This CDR3 is CASSPTGQGVVADTQYF. CDR3 nucleotides: TGCGCCAGCAGCCCGACCGGACAGGGGGTTGTCGCAGATACGCAGTATTTT.